This section outlines one T cell receptor (beta chain) sequence together with its context. Its antigen is not identified. The data originate from a study of cytomegalovirus exposure and HLA in healthy donors. General study results and limits: As was reported, the HLA-A and HLA-B alleles of most subjects were accurately predicted from TCR beta sequences. Specificity of a few CMV-associated chains for CMV antigens was verified in vitro. Most TCR sequences were rare, but some public TCRs occurred in many donors.

V was pared by 7 bases and J by 6 bases, with 10 bases of the junction left unmatched. The CDR3 extends over 15 amino acids. Germline CDR1 reads MNHNS; CDR2 reads SASEGT. The study ran its PCR with 60 Vbeta and 13 Jbeta primers. The assay was immunoSEQ multiplex PCR, and TCRdb's table has in-frame clones only and misses some. The sample consists of under 200,000 clones, roughly 80% of them appearing once. This sequence was found in a woman aged 50 to 60 in good health and CMV-seronegative. Sequenced input: PBMCs. This chain links TRBV6-1 with TRBJ2-3, with TRBD2 matching 10 bases. In nucleotides, the CDR3 is TGTGCCAGCAAGGAGCGGGAGGGTCCTCCGGATACGCAGTATTTT. Translating gives CASKEREGPPDTQYF.